These 6 T cell receptor beta chains share one sample of origin, sequenced in a study of Tregs in tolerant kidney transplant recipients (dated by TCRdb to between 2019 and 2020). Library preparation was by the immunoSEQ multiplex PCR assay. TCRdb mirrors the immuneACCESS table, restricted to in-frame sequences. Some clones are absent from its copies; in checked studies, under half trace to an unresolved V gene, and the reason for the others is unknown. A total of approximately 50,000 clones appear in this sample, around 93% of them only once. 13% to 15% of the sample is taken by the ten largest. Related donors were used in the transplants with nonmyeloablative bone marrow transplantation, and mixed chimerism was transient in the human trials. The sequencing here drew on CD8+ T cells from blood (PBMCs), taken 24 months after the transplant. The receptors derive from a human patient who received a combined kidney and bone marrow transplant. After a transplant, certain T cells may trace back to the graft donor.

CDR3 coding DNA: TGTGCCAGCAGCGTAAGTACAGGGGCCTACGAGCAGTACTTC. It translates to CASSVSTGAYEQYF. V gene TRBV9 combines with J gene TRBJ2-7; 7 bases match TRBD1. Germline lookup yields CDR1 SGDLS and CDR2 YYNGEE. The CDR3 is made up of 14 amino acids. V lost 1 base to trimming and J lost 2 bases; unmatched junction nucleotides: 3.

V and J are TRBV5-6 and TRBJ1-1; no clear D gene. V lost 1 base and J lost 1, with 8 bases in between. The CDR3 sequence is 14 residues long. Per the germline V gene, CDR1 is SGHDT and CDR2 is YYEEEE. The CDR3 here is CASSLWRGNTEAFF. CDR3 nucleotide sequence: TGTGCCAGCAGCTTGTGGCGGGGGAACACTGAAGCTTTCTTT.

The gene calls are TRBV7-9 and TRBJ2-5; 10 bases map to TRBD2. Germline CDR1 is SEHNR and CDR2 is FQNEAQ (reference sequence). The CDR3 spans 15 residues. The ends lost 6 bases at V and 4 bases at J; junction bases unmatched: 8. CDR3 in amino acids: CASRGAGGPLETQYF. The CDR3 coding sequence is TGTGCCAGCAGAGGAGCGGGAGGGCCCTTAGAGACCCAGTACTTC. Full variable domain (remainder filled in from reference TRBV7-9 and TRBJ2-5): DTGVSQNPRHKITKRGQNVTFRCDPISEHNRLYWYRQTLGQGPEFLTYFQNEAQLEKSRLLSDRFSAERPKGSFSTLEIQRTEQGDSAMYLCASRGAGGPLETQYFGPGTRLLVL.

The chain links TRBV4-3 to TRBJ1-2; tentative D call: TRBD1 (5 bases). The CDR3 length is 15 residues. Germline CDR1 is LGHNA and CDR2 is YSLEER. V was pared by 0 bases and J by 7 bases, with 15 bases between. CDR3 sequence (DNA): TGCGCCAGCAGCCAAGATGTCGATCTCCAGGGTGGCTACACCTTC. This sequence encodes CASSQDVDLQGGYTF.

The chain links TRBV5-4 to TRBJ2-7, with a possible D match to TRBD2 (5 bases). This CDR3 spans 11 amino acids. Trimming removed 0 bases at V and 7 bases at J, with 5 bases between. The germline CDR1 and CDR2 sequences are SGHNT and YYREEE (reference sequence). The DNA of the CDR3 is TGTGCCAGCAGCTTGGGAGGGGAGCAGTACTTC. Amino acids: CASSLGGEQYF.

This chain links TRBV30 with TRBJ2-1; D gene uncertain. V gave up 8 bases and J gave up 0 bases, with 14 bases separating them. Germline V gene lookup returns CDR1 GTSNPN and CDR2 SVGIG (reference sequence). This CDR3 has 14 residues. The CDR3 DNA follows: TGTGCCCTGTTAGCAGAAAGCTCCTACAATGAGCAGTTCTTC. It specifies CALLAESSYNEQFF.